The clone carrying this TCR beta chain was observed a single time. This specimen comes from a study of blood T cells in healthy people across ages. A second 7 to 11 cycle PCR used barcoded and J-beta primers. TCRdb independently ran MiXCR on the 5' RACE reads; one entry per CDR3 protein. The sample carries approximately 2,000,000 distinct CDR3 sequences, about 39% recorded once. Germline V CDR1 and CDR2: DFQATT, SNEGSKA (reference sequence). Between the trimmed V and J ends, which lost 0 bases and 0 bases, there was a span of 12 bases. The CDR3 loop spans 16 amino acids. The sequence was obtained from a human donor in good health. The specimen sequenced was blood. This chain joins TRBV20-1 and TRBJ1-5, with D maybe TRBD1 (5 bases). CDR3 nucleotide sequence: TGCAGTGCTAGAGATTTCGAGGGGCCTAGCAATCAGCCCCAGCATTTT. Protein: CSARDFEGPSNQPQHF.